The T cell receptor beta chain described here comes from a study of T cell responses to AZD1222 COVID-19 vaccine. The repertoire was sequenced with immunoSEQ multiplex PCR; TCRdb's copy has only in-frame clones and lacks some. The sample yields about 82,000 clones, approximately 85% seen once. On this clone: The antigen is not known.

Points from the study as a whole: Scientists sampled the repertoires only once the peak T cell response had passed.

J was trimmed by 4 bases and V by 1 base; bases with no gene match: 8. The V gene's germline CDR1 is GTSNPN and CDR2 SVGIG (reference sequence). This CDR3 region has 15 residues. This specimen was peripheral blood, taken 28 days after the second AZD1222 dose. This chain connects TRBV30 to TRBJ1-2; TRBD1 matches 8 bases. The TCR originated in an adult who received the AZD1222 COVID-19 vaccine. CDR3 in amino acids: CAWSGAGGRLYGYTF. The CDR3 coding sequence is TGTGCCTGGAGTGGGGCAGGGGGCCGCCTCTATGGCTACACCTTC.